The 22 T cell receptor beta chains listed next were all sequenced from one sample in a study of cytomegalovirus exposure and HLA in healthy donors. The PCR had 60 Vbeta and 13 Jbeta primers. Produced via immunoSEQ multiplex PCR; TCRdb's table is partial and in-frame only. The repertoire holds about 140,000 clones, with 66% as singletons. The sample comprised PBMCs. All receptors come from a human donor in good health.

This chain uses TRBV4-3 with TRBJ2-5; D ambiguous. The end of the DNA is better explained by TRBJ2-7, so the J call may be wrong. Germline CDR1 LGHNA, CDR2 YSLEER. CDR3 length: 15 residues. This CDR3 reads CASSQGLSLGYEQYF. CDR3 in DNA: TGCGCCAGCAGCCAAGGTTTGAGTCTGGGCTACGAGCAGTACTTC.

The chain has TRBV9 and TRBJ2-7; tentative D call: TRBD1 (5 bases). V was cut by 0 bases and J by 4 bases, with 14 bases left in between. The germline CDR1 and CDR2 sequences are SGDLS and YYNGEE. The CDR3 is 15 amino acids. This CDR3 reads CASSVGPGQIYEQYF. CDR3 nucleotide sequence: TGTGCCAGCAGCGTAGGGCCAGGGCAAATTTACGAGCAGTACTTC.

The chain is built from TRBV7-8 and TRBJ2-7, with 8 bases matching TRBD2. The V and J ends lost 6 bases and 4 bases, in that order; junction bases with no gene match: 11. Per the germline V gene, CDR1 is SGHVS and CDR2 is FQNEAQ. The CDR3 has 15 amino acids. CDR3 DNA: TGTGCCAGCAGGGTAGCGGGACCTCAAGATTACGAGCAGTACTTC. Its protein product is CASRVAGPQDYEQYF.

The CDR3 DNA reads as TGTGCCAGCAGCTTAGAGGGCTCAAATTACTACGAGCAGTACTTC. Amino acids: CASSLEGSNYYEQYF. The V and J genes are TRBV11-2 and TRBJ2-7; D remains ambiguous. Germline CDR1 and CDR2: SGHAT and FQNNGV. The CDR3 totals 15 residues. The V end was cut by 0 bases, the J end by 3 bases, with 12 bases between.

This chain connects TRBV29-1 to TRBJ1-5; 8 nucleotides agree with TRBD1. Germline assignment: CDR1 SQVTM and CDR2 ANQGSEA. V trimming: 6 bases; J trimming: 4 bases; junction bases outside the gene matches: 2. The CDR3 spans 12 residues. The CDR3, as DNA: TGCAGCGTGGGGGACAGGAATCAGCCCCAGCATTTT. It is translated as CSVGDRNQPQHF.

The chain carries TRBV27 and TRBJ2-1; 13 nucleotides agree with TRBD2. The CDR3 covers 17 residues. V dropped 3 bases and J dropped 8; count of bases not matched to a gene: 10. Germline values: CDR1 MNHEY, CDR2 SMNVEV (reference sequence). The CDR3 region is CASSFKTGTSGIYEQFF. In nucleotides, the CDR3 is TGTGCCAGCAGTTTCAAGACCGGGACTAGCGGGATCTATGAGCAGTTCTTC.

The chain couples TRBV11-2 to TRBJ2-1; 9 nucleotides match TRBD2. CDR1 and CDR2 from the germline V gene are SGHAT and FQNNGV. CDR3 length: 17 residues. After removal of 2 bases from V and 8 bases from J, the junction contained 13 bases not matched to a gene. CDR3 DNA: TGTGCCAGCAGCTTAAGATTAGCGGGAGTGTCTTCGGATGAGCAGTTCTTC. The encoded protein is CASSLRLAGVSSDEQFF.

The J gene is TRBJ2-2, the V gene TRBV11-2, with a weak D call TRBD1 (5 bases). Trimming took 5 bases from V and 1 from J, leaving 14 bases between them. This CDR3 has 16 amino acids. Looked up from germline, CDR1 is SGHAT and CDR2 is FQNNGV. The chain's CDR3 is CASSPTDIWNTGELFF. The CDR3 DNA follows: TGTGCCAGCAGCCCAACGGACATTTGGAACACCGGGGAGCTGTTTTTT.

The J gene is TRBJ1-5, the V gene TRBV10-3; TRBD1 agrees at 7 bases. The CDR3 is 17 amino acids. V lost 8 bases and J lost 4; bases outside the gene matches: 17. Germline values: CDR1 ENHRY, CDR2 SYGVKD. The CDR3 DNA follows: TGTGCCATCGATCGCCCCCCTCGACAGGGCGCAAATCAGCCCCAGCATTTT. Its protein is CAIDRPPRQGANQPQHF.

The sample holds one count of this clone. This rearrangement joins TRBV19 to TRBJ2-7; a weak D match, TRBD1 (6 bases). V was trimmed by 4 bases and J by 4 bases, leaving 20 bases between them. CDR1 and CDR2 (germline): LNHDA, SQIVND (reference sequence). This CDR3 comprises 16 residues. CDR3 sequence reads: CASSSPGTSRAYEQYF. DNA for the CDR3: TGTGCCAGTAGTAGTCCCGGGACAAGCAGGGCTTACGAGCAGTACTTC.

In this sample, this clone turned up a few times. CDR3 amino acids: CATLTGGLVDEQFF. The CDR3, as DNA: TGCGCCACCCTGACAGGGGGTCTTGTCGATGAGCAGTTCTTC. J is TRBJ2-1 and V is TRBV10-2; 9 bases align to TRBD1. The CDR3 runs 14 residues. The V gene end was trimmed by 10 bases and the J gene end by 8 bases; junction bases not matched to a gene: 12. Germline lookup yields CDR1 WSHSY and CDR2 SAAADI.

The rearrangement uses TRBV4-3 and TRBJ1-4; 7 positions agree with TRBD1. V lost 1 base and J lost 8; bases outside the gene matches: 16. The V gene's germline CDR1 is LGHNA and CDR2 YSLEER. The CDR3 covers 18 residues. Here the CDR3 DNA reads TGCGCCAGCAGCCAAGGGGGGACAGACCGACTTCTTGGGGAAAAACTGTTTTTT. Its protein is CASSQGGTDRLLGEKLFF.

This clone has just one count. At one end the junction does not follow the germline gene, possibly because of a read error. The sample holds other DNA sequences that translate to the same CDR3. This chain uses TRBV7-8 with TRBJ1-2; 7 bases are shared with TRBD1. Germline V gives CDR1 SGHVS, CDR2 FQNEAQ. The CDR3 spans 15 residues. The CDR3 nucleotides are TGCGCCAGCAGCGCCCGGACAGGCCAATCTTATGGCTACACCTTC. It specifies CASSARTGQSYGYTF.

The chain recombines TRBV5-1 with TRBJ2-5; tentatively, D is TRBD2 (5 bases). The V gene's germline CDR1 is SGHRS and CDR2 YFSETQ. The CDR3 extends over 17 amino acids. Deletions cut 4 bases from V and 1 base from J, with 20 bases between. The CDR3 sequence: CASSPGILAEAQETQYF. CDR3 sequence (DNA): TGCGCCAGCAGCCCGGGGATTTTGGCGGAAGCCCAAGAGACCCAGTACTTC.

This clone was recorded only once. The chain employs TRBV4-1 and TRBJ2-2; the match to TRBD1 covers 8 bases. The trim removed 1 base at V and 6 bases at J, leaving 4 bases unmatched. This CDR3 region has 15 residues. CDR1 is MGHRA and CDR2 is YSYEKL in the germline V gene. CDR3 residues: CASSQVTGVAGELFF. DNA for the CDR3: TGCGCCAGCAGCCAAGTGACAGGGGTAGCCGGGGAGCTGTTTTTT.

The chain uses TRBV7-2 and TRBJ2-3; TRBD1 matches at 8 bases. CDR1 SGHTA and CDR2 FQGNSA come from the germline V gene. This CDR3 is built from 14 residues. Trimming took 3 bases from V and 4 from J; bases not matched to a gene: 3. The CDR3 DNA sequence: TGTGCCAGCAGCTTTGGACAGGGCTCAGATACGCAGTATTTT. Amino acids: CASSFGQGSDTQYF. Based on the CDR3 plus reference TRBV7-2 and TRBJ2-3, the full variable domain is GAGVSQSPSNKVTEKGKDVELRCDPISGHTALYWYRQSLGQGLEFLIYFQGNSAPDKSGLPSDRFSAERTGGSVSTLTIQRTQQEDSAVYLCASSFGQGSDTQYFGPGTRLTVL.

The V gene is TRBV27, the J gene TRBJ2-7; 10 bases match TRBD1. The germline gives CDR1 MNHEY, CDR2 SMNVEV (reference sequence). V trimming: 6 bases; J trimming: 0 bases; junction bases outside the gene matches: 2. This CDR3 has 14 residues. CDR3 region: CASSRQGASYEQYF. DNA of the CDR3: TGTGCCAGCAGCCGACAGGGGGCCTCCTACGAGCAGTACTTC.

The gene calls are TRBV5-1 and TRBJ2-1; maybe TRBD1 (6 bases). The CDR3 has 14 residues. The V end lost 2 bases, the J end lost 12 bases, and 18 bases lay between the germline ends. Germline CDR1 and CDR2: SGHRS and YFSETQ. CDR3 in amino acids: CASSFSRGDLGQFF. DNA of the CDR3: TGCGCCAGCAGCTTTAGCAGGGGCGATTTAGGGCAGTTCTTC.

As regards this clone: One end of the junction is discordant with germline, which a read error may explain. The chain uses TRBV14 and TRBJ1-3; D uncertain. Germline CDR1 is SGHDN and CDR2 is FVKESK. This CDR3 is built from 14 residues. This chain's CDR3 is CAGSQGVTGNTIYF. The CDR3 coding sequence is TGTGCCGGCAGCCAAGGCGTGACTGGAAACACCATATATTTT.

This chain connects TRBV6-1 to TRBJ1-1; D not resolved. The germline V and J ends were trimmed by 7 bases and 1 base, with 10 bases remaining between them. Germline V lookup: CDR1 MNHNS, CDR2 SASEGT. The CDR3 loop spans 13 amino acids. CDR3 sequence reads: CASNVAGNTEAFF. CDR3 nucleotides: TGTGCCAGCAATGTCGCAGGGAACACTGAAGCTTTCTTT.

The chain uses TRBV2 and TRBJ2-7; weak D call: TRBD2 (5 bases). V was shortened by 6 bases and J by 4 bases, with 19 bases between the two germline ends. The CDR3 has 15 amino acids. Germline values: CDR1 SNHLY, CDR2 FYNNEI. This CDR3 reads CASSAPRSGSYEQYF. CDR3 sequence (DNA): TGTGCCAGCAGCGCCCCTCGGTCGGGATCGTACGAGCAGTACTTC.

The V and J genes are TRBV28 and TRBJ2-3, with a weak D call TRBD2 (5 bases). V lost 3 bases, J lost 3 bases, and 7 bases lay in between. The CDR3 runs to 13 residues. Germline V lookup: CDR1 MDHEN, CDR2 SYDVKM. The CDR3 region has the DNA TGTGCCAGCAGTTTCGGCGGGACAGATACGCAGTATTTT. The encoded protein is CASSFGGTDTQYF.